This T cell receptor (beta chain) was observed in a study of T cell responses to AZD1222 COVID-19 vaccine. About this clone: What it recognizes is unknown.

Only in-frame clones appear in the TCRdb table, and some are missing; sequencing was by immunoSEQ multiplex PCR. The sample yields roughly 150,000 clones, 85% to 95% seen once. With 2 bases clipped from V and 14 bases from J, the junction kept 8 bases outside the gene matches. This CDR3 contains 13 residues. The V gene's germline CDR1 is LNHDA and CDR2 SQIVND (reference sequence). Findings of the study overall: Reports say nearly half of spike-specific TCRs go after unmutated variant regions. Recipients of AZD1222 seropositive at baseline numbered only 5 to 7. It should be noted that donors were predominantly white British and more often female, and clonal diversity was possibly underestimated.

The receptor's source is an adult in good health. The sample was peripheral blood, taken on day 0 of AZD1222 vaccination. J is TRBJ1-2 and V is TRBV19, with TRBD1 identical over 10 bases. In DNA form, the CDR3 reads TGTGCCAGTAGTATATTGACAGGGGGCCATATAACCTTC. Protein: CASSILTGGHITF.